One sample yielded the 26 T cell receptor beta chains listed below, sequenced in a study of blood T cell dynamics during melanoma immunotherapy. Libraries were prepared by immunoSEQ multiplex PCR; TCRdb keeps only in-frame clonotypes and omits some of them. The sample has 6,000 or so clones, over 65% seen once. Specified time point: week 3, after first cycle of checkpoint inhibitor. The sequenced sample was blood, obtained from a patient treated with checkpoint blockade. These TCRs come from a human donor with melanoma. Some clones in this sample may be carry-over from other donors' samples.

The chain combines TRBV11-2 with TRBJ1-2; the D gene is possibly TRBD1 (6 bases). Trimming took off 5 bases at V and 0 bases at J, with 13 bases between the two ends. The CDR3 has 15 amino acids. Germline CDR1 reads SGHAT; CDR2 reads FQNNGV. In DNA form, the CDR3 reads TGTGCCAGCAGCCTATCACAGGGATCTAACTATGGCTACACCTTC. It encodes CASSLSQGSNYGYTF.

Remarks on this clone: Germline and junction disagree at one end, which may indicate a read error. V gene TRBV19 combines with J gene TRBJ2-7; no definite D call. The CDR3 extends over 13 amino acids. In germline, CDR1 is LNHDA, CDR2 SQIVND (reference sequence). The CDR3 sequence is CASSRPGSSEQYF. The CDR3 DNA sequence: TGTGCCAGTAGCCGTCCGGGTTCCTCCGAGCAGTACTTC.

V is TRBV6-1 and J is TRBJ2-7; D gene uncertain. The CDR3 runs to 15 residues. V gave up 7 bases and J gave up 2 bases, with 18 bases separating them. The germline V gene encodes CDR1 MNHNS and CDR2 SASEGT. The CDR3 spells CASTHTSPVPYEQYF. The CDR3, as DNA: TGTGCCAGCACTCACACCTCCCCAGTACCCTACGAGCAGTACTTC.

There are a few counts of this clone. This chain links TRBV5-1 with TRBJ2-7; no clear D gene. Germline V gene sequence: CDR1 SGHRS, CDR2 YFSETQ. V was pared by 5 bases and J by 4 bases, with 10 bases between. This CDR3 has 12 residues. CDR3 coding DNA: TGCGCCAGCAGAATAGAGGAGTACGAGCAGTACTTC. Translated, it gives CASRIEEYEQYF.

The rearrangement joins TRBV10-3 to TRBJ2-7, with 13 bases matching TRBD2. After removal of 0 bases from V and 2 bases from J, the junction contained 1 base not matched to a gene. CDR1 ENHRY and CDR2 SYGVKD come from the germline V gene. The CDR3 loop spans 16 amino acids. The CDR3 DNA is TGTGCCATCAGTGAGTCAGGGACTAGCGGGGCCTACGAGCAGTACTTC. Translation gives CAISESGTSGAYEQYF.

The rearrangement links TRBV2 to TRBJ1-2, with 12 bases aligning to TRBD1. Germline V gene lookup returns CDR1 SNHLY and CDR2 FYNNEI. This CDR3 comprises 13 residues. Unmatched junction bases numbered 6, after V lost 8 bases and J lost 8 bases. As DNA, the CDR3 is TGTGCCAGCCGGGACAGGGGGCGCGGAGGCTACACCTTC. Translation gives CASRDRGRGGYTF.

This rearrangement joins TRBV9 to TRBJ2-3; TRBD2 matches 10 bases. Germline CDR1 and CDR2: SGDLS and YYNGEE. CDR3 length equals 17 residues. Trimming at V came to 3 bases and at J to 3 bases, leaving 10 bases not matched to a gene. DNA of the CDR3: TGTGCCAGCAGCGCCGTGACGGCTAGCGGGAGTACAGATACGCAGTATTTT. Translation: CASSAVTASGSTDTQYF.

This chain connects TRBV29-1 to TRBJ1-3, with D uncertain. The CDR3 is 14 residues long. Trimming pared 4 bases from V and 0 bases from J, leaving 10 bases between. CDR1 and CDR2 (germline): SQVTM, ANQGSEA. The CDR3 loop reads CSVVTASSGNTIYF. For the CDR3, the DNA is TGCAGCGTTGTCACCGCGAGCTCTGGAAACACCATATATTTT.

This sequence joins TRBV4-1 and TRBJ2-3; D gene unclear. With 0 bases removed from V and 6 bases from J, the gap between germline ends came to 4 bases. Germline V gene sequence: CDR1 MGHRA, CDR2 YSYEKL. The CDR3 runs 12 residues. The CDR3 loop reads CASSQDMDTQYF. As DNA, the CDR3 is TGCGCCAGCAGCCAAGACATGGATACGCAGTATTTT.

The chain is built from TRBV30 and TRBJ2-1; TRBD2 matches at 8 bases. The ends lost 4 bases at V and 10 bases at J; junction bases unmatched: 9. In germline, CDR1 is GTSNPN, CDR2 SVGIG (reference sequence). The CDR3 runs 13 residues. CDR3 bases: TGTGCCTGGAATCCGGGGGGGCCCGGGGAGCAGTTCTTC. Its protein is CAWNPGGPGEQFF.

The V gene is TRBV7-8, the J gene TRBJ2-2; TRBD2 agrees at 12 bases. The germline CDR1 and CDR2 sequences are SGHVS and FQNEAQ. V shed 2 bases and J 7 bases; nucleotides not matched to a gene: 5. The CDR3 runs 16 residues. Here the CDR3 DNA reads TGTGCCAGCAGCTTAACCCTAGCGGGGGGGGACGGGGAGCTGTTTTTT. Protein product: CASSLTLAGGDGELFF.

The rearrangement uses TRBV18 and TRBJ2-3; D unclear. V was clipped by 5 bases and J by 2 bases, with 8 bases between them. CDR1 and CDR2 (germline): KGHSH, LQKENI. This CDR3 has 13 residues. The CDR3 DNA follows: TGTGCCAGCTCAGATTCGCACACAGATACGCAGTATTTT. This translates into CASSDSHTDTQYF.

This clone turned up a few times. This likely came from a read error, as a far larger clone is one base away. Other DNA sequences in this sample translate to the same CDR3. The chain carries TRBV5-1 and TRBJ1-5; maybe TRBD1 (6 bases). The CDR3 is 13 amino acids. Germline assignment: CDR1 SGHRS and CDR2 YFSETQ. Between the trimmed V and J ends, which lost 0 bases and 5 bases, there was a span of 6 bases. CDR3 sequence: CASSLAGDQPQHF. As DNA, the CDR3 is TGCGCCAGCAGCTTGGCAGGGGATCAGCCCCAGCATTTT. Filled out from reference TRBV5-1 and TRBJ1-5, the complete variable domain reads KAGVTQTPRYLIKTRGQQVTLSCSPISGHRSVSWYQQTPGQGLQFLFEYFSETQRNKGNFPGRFSGRQFSNSRSEMNVSTLELGDSALYLCASSLAGDQPQHFGDGTRLSIL.

This sequence joins TRBV11-3 and TRBJ2-1; TRBD2 matches at 9 bases. V was pared by 5 bases and J by 3 bases, with 8 bases of the junction left unmatched. This CDR3 comprises 16 residues. CDR1 and CDR2 (germline): SGHNT, YENEEA. CDR3 coding DNA: TGTGCCAGCAGCGAGACACTAGCGGGCCACTACAATGAGCAGTTCTTC. Residues: CASSETLAGHYNEQFF.

This clone was detected once. The chain employs TRBV7-6 and TRBJ2-1; 11 nucleotides line up with TRBD2. Germline V gene data show CDR1 as SGHVS and CDR2 as FNYEAQ. Trimming removed 3 bases from V and 9 bases from J; junction bases left unmatched: 10. The CDR3 is made up of 16 amino acids. The CDR3 spells CASSFQLAGEGGEQFF. The CDR3 DNA reads as TGTGCCAGCAGCTTTCAACTAGCGGGGGAAGGTGGTGAGCAGTTCTTC.

The chain has TRBV11-2 and TRBJ2-5; D unresolved. From germline, CDR1 is SGHAT and CDR2 FQNNGV. The CDR3 has 12 amino acids. The ends were cut back, 4 bases at V and 5 bases at J, with 8 bases in the middle. The CDR3 protein is CASSSSRETQYF. In DNA form, the CDR3 reads TGTGCCAGCAGCTCCAGTAGGGAGACCCAGTACTTC.

The chain combines TRBV6-5 with TRBJ1-2, with TRBD1 as a possible D gene (5 bases). Looked up from germline, CDR1 is MNHEY and CDR2 is SVGAGI. This CDR3 region has 14 residues. Trimming removed 6 bases at V and 4 bases at J, with 15 bases between. In DNA, the CDR3 is TGTGCCAGCAGACTAGTTCAGGGAGCCTATGGCTACACCTTC. Its translation: CASRLVQGAYGYTF.

This clone was recorded once. The chain couples TRBV18 to TRBJ2-7; D is perhaps TRBD2 (6 bases). Trimming took 4 bases from V and 6 from J, leaving 13 bases between them. The CDR3 loop spans 13 amino acids. Germline values: CDR1 KGHSH, CDR2 LQKENI. Written as DNA, the CDR3 is TGTGCCAGCTCACTATTAGCGGCCTCCGAGCAGTACTTC. Translating gives CASSLLAASEQYF.

The genes are TRBV11-2 and TRBJ2-7; 7 bases align to TRBD2. The trim removed 1 base at V and 7 bases at J, leaving 7 bases unmatched. The CDR3 totals 14 residues. Germline-derived CDR1 and CDR2 are SGHAT and FQNNGV. CDR3 nucleotide sequence: TGTGCCAGCAGCTTAGCTTTGTCGGGGGGTGAGCAGTACTTC. Protein: CASSLALSGGEQYF.

The V call is TRBV29-1, the J call TRBJ2-4; 10 bases fit TRBD1. Per the germline V gene, CDR1 is SQVTM and CDR2 is ANQGSEA. The CDR3 loop spans 14 amino acids. Trimming removed 7 bases from V and 5 bases from J; junction bases left unmatched: 8. The CDR3 region is CSAGGTGVQNIQYF. For the CDR3, the DNA is TGCAGCGCTGGGGGGACAGGGGTCCAAAACATTCAGTACTTC.

The chain recombines TRBV5-6 with TRBJ1-2, with D maybe TRBD1 (5 bases). The CDR3 consists of 14 residues. CDR1 is SGHDT, CDR2 YYEEEE, per germline. Trimming removed 4 bases at V and 0 bases at J, with 10 bases between. The chain's CDR3 is CASSPPGPNYGYTF. As DNA, the CDR3 is TGTGCCAGCAGCCCTCCGGGACCTAACTATGGCTACACCTTC.

The J gene is TRBJ2-5, the V gene TRBV29-1; 9 bases align to TRBD1. Per germline, CDR1 SQVTM and CDR2 ANQGSEA. There are 13 residues in the CDR3. Trimming removed 6 bases from V and 6 bases from J; junction bases left unmatched: 8. DNA for the CDR3: TGCAGCGTGGGGACAGGGACATTCCAGACCCAGTACTTC. Amino acid sequence: CSVGTGTFQTQYF.

V is TRBV19 and J is TRBJ1-1; D remains unclear. Germline V lookup: CDR1 LNHDA, CDR2 SQIVND (reference sequence). This CDR3 is 11 amino acids long. V lost 10 bases to trimming and J lost 7 bases, with 13 bases between them. The CDR3 DNA sequence: TGTGCCACTAAATGGCGGGATGAAGCTTTCTTT. Translation gives CATKWRDEAFF.

The genes are TRBV28 and TRBJ2-7; possibly TRBD1 for D (6 bases). Germline V gene lookup returns CDR1 MDHEN and CDR2 SYDVKM. There are 12 residues in the CDR3. Trimming removed 6 bases at V and 4 bases at J, with 10 bases between. DNA of the CDR3: TGTGCCAGCAGCTGGCAGGGGTACGAGCAGTACTTC. Its translation is CASSWQGYEQYF. Complete variable domain (other parts from reference TRBV28 and TRBJ2-7): DVKVTQSSRYLVKRTGEKVFLECVQDMDHENMFWYRQDPGLGLRLIYFSYDVKMKEKGDIPEGYSVSREKKERFSLILESASTNQTSMYLCASSWQGYEQYFGPGTRLTVT.

This chain links TRBV6-1 with TRBJ1-5, with 8 bases fitting TRBD1. CDR1 and CDR2 from the germline V gene are MNHNS and SASEGT. V shed 5 bases, J shed 7 bases, and the junction held 10 bases outside the gene matches. This CDR3 is 15 amino acids long. The CDR3, as DNA: TGTGCCAGCAGTAACGGACAGGGAGGTGGGCAGCCCCAGCATTTT. Amino acid sequence: CASSNGQGGGQPQHF.

V usage is TRBV6-6 and J usage is TRBJ2-7; 7 nucleotides align to TRBD1. The V and J ends lost 2 bases and 11 bases, in that order; junction bases with no gene match: 9. The CDR3 is 13 amino acids. Germline values: CDR1 MNHNY, CDR2 SVGAGI (reference sequence). For the CDR3, the DNA is TGTGCCAGCAGTTACCTGGCTGACAGGGTGGAGTACTTC. It yields the protein CASSYLADRVEYF.